This T cell receptor beta chain emerged from a study of cytomegalovirus exposure and HLA in healthy donors. General study points: Trimming of TCR beta V- and J-genes showed a link, identified in a later analysis, to a missense DCLRE1C variant. In a later analysis, specific HLA alleles were associated with approximately 16,000 TCR beta sequences at a 0.05 false discovery rate. Roughly uniform sequencing depth across donors was assumed, possibly incorrectly.

The V end lost 6 bases, the J end lost 5 bases, and 11 bases lay between the germline ends. This CDR3 comprises 13 residues. Germline V gene lookup returns CDR1 MNHEY and CDR2 SVGAGI. With 60 Vbeta and 13 Jbeta primers, the PCR was carried out. The method was immunoSEQ multiplex PCR; TCRdb's version includes in-frame clones alone and lacks a portion of them. The sample features about 39,000 clones, with about 4% in its top ten. As for this clone: Its antigen is not known.

The genes are TRBV6-5 and TRBJ1-5, with D possibly TRBD1 on 5 matching bases. Source material: PBMCs. The receptor was derived from a male donor in good health and CMV-seronegative. CDR3 nucleotide sequence: TGTGCCAGCAGAATGACAGTAGATCAGCCCCAGCATTTT. As protein: CASRMTVDQPQHF.